This is a list of T cell receptor beta chains from one sample in a study of blood T cells in healthy people across ages. TCRdb reanalysed the 5' RACE reads using MiXCR and keeps one entry per CDR3 protein. The sample holds more than 1,000,000 distinct CDR3 sequences, 20% to 25% seen once. The sample was also reused in another study, on T cells of mothers and their children.

Material for sequencing was blood. These receptors were collected from a girl aged 2 to 9 in good health. The CDR3 runs from the conserved cysteine through the conserved F or W. A D gene is named only where the DNA matches it firmly. A clone size is listed for some rows: how often the clone was seen (once, few, many), or a class if it is expanded.

v_call: TRBV20-1; j_call: TRBJ2-1; clone_size: few; d_call: TRBD1; cdr3_nt: TGCAGTGCTGTCGACCGGGACAGGGGCTACAATGAGCAGTTCTTC; cdr3_aa: CSAVDRDRGYNEQFF
v_call: TRBV11-2; j_call: TRBJ1-2; clone_size: -; d_call: TRBD1; cdr3_nt: TGTGCCAGCAGCTTAGGACAGGGCCCTAACTATGGCTACACCTTC; cdr3_aa: CASSLGQGPNYGYTF
v_call: TRBV20-1; j_call: TRBJ2-7; clone_size: few; d_call: TRBD2; cdr3_nt: TGCAGTGCCATGTGGGCGGGAGAGGGGTCCTACGAGCAGTACTTC; cdr3_aa: CSAMWAGEGSYEQYF
v_call: TRBV3-1; j_call: TRBJ2-5; clone_size: few; d_call: -; cdr3_nt: TGTGCCAGCAGCCGGATACAACAGACCCAGTACTTC; cdr3_aa: CASSRIQQTQYF
v_call: TRBV2; j_call: TRBJ1-5; clone_size: -; d_call: -; cdr3_nt: TGTGCCAGCAGTGAAGGGAGGGGAGGGCAGCCCCAGCATTTT; cdr3_aa: CASSEGRGGQPQHF
v_call: TRBV2; j_call: TRBJ1-6; clone_size: -; d_call: -; cdr3_nt: TGTGCCAGCAGTCCCACAGAGGGGTTGTCCTATAATTCACCCCTCCACTTT; cdr3_aa: CASSPTEGLSYNSPLHF
v_call: TRBV20-1; j_call: TRBJ2-1; clone_size: -; d_call: -; cdr3_nt: TGCAGTGCTAGAGATCCGGATGAGCAGTTCTTC; cdr3_aa: CSARDPDEQFF
v_call: TRBV28; j_call: TRBJ1-5; clone_size: few; d_call: -; cdr3_nt: TGTGCCAGCAGTTTCCCCGTCGGTCAGCCCCAGCATTTT; cdr3_aa: CASSFPVGQPQHF
v_call: TRBV9; j_call: TRBJ2-1; clone_size: -; d_call: TRBD2; cdr3_nt: TGTGCCAGCAATCCGGGAGGTGGGGGGGGATATGAGCAGTTCTTC; cdr3_aa: CASNPGGGGGYEQFF
v_call: TRBV6-1; j_call: TRBJ2-5; clone_size: few; d_call: TRBD1; cdr3_nt: TGTGCCAGCAGAGCCACACGACAGGGGTTATGGGAGACCCAGTACTTC; cdr3_aa: CASRATRQGLWETQYF
v_call: TRBV2; j_call: TRBJ2-3; clone_size: -; d_call: TRBD1; cdr3_nt: TGTGCCAGCAAGGACAGGGAAACAGATACGCAGTATTTT; cdr3_aa: CASKDRETDTQYF
v_call: TRBV11-3; j_call: TRBJ1-2; clone_size: few; d_call: TRBD1; cdr3_nt: TGTGCCAGCAGCTCCGTGGGGACAGGGGGCTTCAACTATGGCTACACCTTC; cdr3_aa: CASSSVGTGGFNYGYTF
v_call: TRBV6-5; j_call: TRBJ2-5; clone_size: few; d_call: -; cdr3_nt: TGTGCCAGCAGTTACGACCGGGGGGAGACCCAGTACTTC; cdr3_aa: CASSYDRGETQYF
v_call: TRBV12-3/TRBV12-4; j_call: TRBJ2-5; clone_size: -; d_call: TRBD2; cdr3_nt: TGTGCCAGCAGTTATAGCGGGATGGGGGAGACCCAGTACTTC; cdr3_aa: CASSYSGMGETQYF
v_call: TRBV12-3/TRBV12-4; j_call: TRBJ1-2; clone_size: few; d_call: TRBD1; cdr3_nt: TGTGCCAGCAGTTTTTTCGGGACAGGGAATGGCTACACCTTC; cdr3_aa: CASSFFGTGNGYTF
v_call: TRBV5-1; j_call: TRBJ2-7; clone_size: few; d_call: TRBD1; cdr3_nt: TGCGCCAGCAGCTTCACCGGGACAGGGGCCTACGAGCAGTACTTC; cdr3_aa: CASSFTGTGAYEQYF
v_call: TRBV6-2/TRBV6-3; j_call: TRBJ2-7; clone_size: -; d_call: -; cdr3_nt: TGTGCCAGCAGTTACTCGGGACGGAACCTAGACGAGCAGTACTTC; cdr3_aa: CASSYSGRNLDEQYF
v_call: TRBV6-1; j_call: TRBJ2-5; clone_size: -; d_call: -; cdr3_nt: TGTGCCACCAAAGGTCCTGGAGGGCGGGCCCAGTACTTC; cdr3_aa: CATKGPGGRAQYF
v_call: TRBV7-8; j_call: TRBJ2-7; clone_size: few; d_call: TRBD2; cdr3_nt: TGTGCCAGCAGCTCCTCGGGACTAGCGGGTAGTGACTTC; cdr3_aa: CASSSSGLAGSDF
v_call: TRBV24-1; j_call: TRBJ1-2; clone_size: few; d_call: TRBD1; cdr3_nt: TGTGCCACCAGTGAGGAAGGGACAGCCGGCTACACCTTC; cdr3_aa: CATSEEGTAGYTF
v_call: TRBV6-1; j_call: TRBJ1-1; clone_size: few; d_call: -; cdr3_nt: TGTGCCAGCAGTGAGGGCCCATCGGGGAACACTGAAGCTTTCTTT; cdr3_aa: CASSEGPSGNTEAFF
v_call: TRBV5-1; j_call: TRBJ2-2; clone_size: -; d_call: TRBD2; cdr3_nt: TGCGCCAGCAGCTTGGTGGCTAGCGGGGGGAACACCGGGGAGCTGTTTTTT; cdr3_aa: CASSLVASGGNTGELFF
v_call: TRBV20-1; j_call: TRBJ2-7; clone_size: few; d_call: -; cdr3_nt: TGCAGTGCTAGCCCGGGGAACTCCTACGAGCAGTACTTC; cdr3_aa: CSASPGNSYEQYF
v_call: TRBV24-1; j_call: TRBJ2-5; clone_size: once; d_call: -; cdr3_nt: TGTGCCACCAGTGATCAAACAGCCCAAGAGACCCAGTACTTC; cdr3_aa: CATSDQTAQETQYF
v_call: TRBV6-6; j_call: TRBJ1-1; clone_size: -; d_call: -; cdr3_nt: TGTGCCAGCAGCGAGGGACCATTTGAAGCCTTCTTT; cdr3_aa: CASSEGPFEAFF
v_call: TRBV7-6; j_call: TRBJ2-7; clone_size: few; d_call: -; cdr3_nt: TGTGCCAGCAGCCCCGGTAGGGACCCCCCCTACGAGCAGTACTTC; cdr3_aa: CASSPGRDPPYEQYF
v_call: TRBV7-9; j_call: TRBJ1-1; clone_size: -; d_call: TRBD1; cdr3_nt: TGTGCCAGCCCGGACAGGGTACCCTTAAACACTGAAGCTTTCTTT; cdr3_aa: CASPDRVPLNTEAFF
v_call: TRBV7-9; j_call: TRBJ2-5; clone_size: few; d_call: -; cdr3_nt: TGTGCCAGCGGATCCCTCGCTGCTACACCCCAAGAGACCCAGTACTTC; cdr3_aa: CASGSLAATPQETQYF
v_call: TRBV6-5; j_call: TRBJ1-1; clone_size: few; d_call: -; cdr3_nt: TGTGCCAGCAGTTACGAGACGACGAACACTGAAGCTTTCTTT; cdr3_aa: CASSYETTNTEAFF
v_call: TRBV4-1; j_call: TRBJ2-3; clone_size: -; d_call: -; cdr3_nt: TGCGCCAGCAGCCAACTTTTCCAGAGAAGGACAGATACGCAGTATTTT; cdr3_aa: CASSQLFQRRTDTQYF
v_call: TRBV7-9; j_call: TRBJ2-1; clone_size: -; d_call: -; cdr3_nt: TGTGCCAGCAGCCTAGCAGGCCTTTTAAGGATCTTC; cdr3_aa: CASSLAGLLRIF
v_call: TRBV29-1; j_call: TRBJ1-1; clone_size: -; d_call: -; cdr3_nt: TGCAGCGTAACCCCGGGGGCTGGCACTGGAGCTTTCTTT; cdr3_aa: CSVTPGAGTGAFF
v_call: TRBV9; j_call: TRBJ2-5; clone_size: -; d_call: TRBD1; cdr3_nt: TGCGCCAGCAGCGGATCCTGGACAGGAGAAGAGACCCAGTACTTC; cdr3_aa: CASSGSWTGEETQYF
v_call: TRBV2; j_call: TRBJ2-1; clone_size: many; d_call: -; cdr3_nt: TGTGCCAGCTCCCAGTACAGCCCTCCTCCGATCTTC; cdr3_aa: CASSQYSPPPIF
v_call: TRBV4-2; j_call: TRBJ2-7; clone_size: -; d_call: TRBD2; cdr3_nt: TGTGCCAGCAGCCAAGTAGCGGGAGGAAAGCACGAGCAGTACTTC; cdr3_aa: CASSQVAGGKHEQYF
v_call: TRBV24-1; j_call: TRBJ2-1; clone_size: -; d_call: -; cdr3_nt: TGTGCCACCAGTGATTTTGGAGGGAGCAATGAGCAGTTCTTC; cdr3_aa: CATSDFGGSNEQFF